The next 8 T cell receptor beta chains were all read from a single sample in a study of a mutant IDH1 vaccine in newly diagnosed glioma. The table came from immunoSEQ multiplex PCR; TCRdb's copy has only in-frame clones and leaves some out. Among about 86,000 clones, roughly 85% were seen once, and the ten largest hold roughly 2%. Specified time point: week 23, last vaccination. Every vaccine dose comprised 300 ug of mutant IDH1 20-mer peptide plus topical imiquimod. Antigens of these TCRs are unknown. This specimen was PBMCs, taken from a glioma patient whose treatment included an IDH1 peptide vaccine. These TCRs come from a man younger than 45 with glioma. Some clones in this sample may be carry-over from other donors' samples.

The gene calls are TRBV7-9 and TRBJ1-3; unclear D gene. Trimming shortened V by 7 bases and J by 0 bases, and 7 bases separated the two germline ends. CDR1 and CDR2 from the germline V gene are SEHNR and FQNEAQ (reference sequence). The CDR3 is 13 residues long. The chain's CDR3 is CASTQDSGNTIYF. Written as DNA, the CDR3 is TGTGCCAGCACCCAGGACTCTGGAAACACCATATATTTT. Filled out from reference TRBV7-9 and TRBJ1-3, the complete variable domain reads DTGVSQNPRHKITKRGQNVTFRCDPISEHNRLYWYRQTLGQGPEFLTYFQNEAQLEKSRLLSDRFSAERPKGSFSTLEIQRTEQGDSAMYLCASTQDSGNTIYFGEGSWLTVV.

The chain employs TRBV27 and TRBJ2-1, with D possibly being TRBD2 (6 bases). V gave up 6 bases and J gave up 6 bases, with 18 bases separating them. Per the germline V gene, CDR1 is MNHEY and CDR2 is SMNVEV (reference sequence). This CDR3 has 15 amino acids. The CDR3 is CASSRGLGGSNEQFF. In nucleotides, the CDR3 is TGTGCCAGCAGCCGGGGATTGGGGGGAAGCAATGAGCAGTTCTTC.

The rearrangement links TRBV11-1 to TRBJ1-4, with no clear D. V lost 5 bases to trimming and J lost 0 bases, with 10 bases between them. Germline V gene lookup returns CDR1 SGHAT and CDR2 FQDESV (reference sequence). The CDR3 is 15 amino acids. CDR3 amino acids: CASSKEVATNEKLFF. The CDR3 DNA reads as TGTGCCAGCAGCAAAGAAGTGGCAACTAATGAAAAACTGTTTTTT.

The rearrangement joins TRBV5-1 to TRBJ2-7; possibly TRBD1 for D (6 bases). Trimming cost V 4 bases and J 3 bases, with 8 bases left between them. The V gene's germline CDR1 is SGHRS and CDR2 YFSETQ. This CDR3 has 12 residues. CDR3: CASSQQGYEQYF. Written as DNA, the CDR3 is TGCGCCAGCAGCCAACAGGGCTACGAGCAGTACTTC.

This clone was seen just once. The chain is built from TRBV6-1 and TRBJ2-3; 7 nucleotides agree with TRBD1. The length of the CDR3 is 15 residues. CDR1 is MNHNS and CDR2 is SASEGT in the germline V gene. V shed 4 bases and J 4 bases; nucleotides not matched to a gene: 8. Here the CDR3 DNA reads TGTGCCAGCAGTGTCACAGGGGTCCAGGCAGATACGCAGTATTTT. Translation: CASSVTGVQADTQYF.

V is TRBV30 and J is TRBJ1-2; 10 bases are a match to TRBD1. CDR1 GTSNPN and CDR2 SVGIG come from the germline V gene (reference sequence). This CDR3 is 13 amino acids long. J lost 8 bases, V lost 0 bases, and 3 bases had no gene match. CDR3 bases: TGTGCCTGGAGTGTAGGACAGGGGGTAGGCTACACCTTC. It is translated as CAWSVGQGVGYTF.

The chain is built from TRBV2 and TRBJ1-5; TRBD1 might be the D (6 bases). The germline gives CDR1 SNHLY, CDR2 FYNNEI. The V and J ends lost 4 bases and 1 base respectively, with 11 bases between them. This CDR3 is 15 amino acids long. CDR3: CASSGTGLSNQPQHF. The CDR3 coding sequence is TGTGCCAGCAGTGGAACAGGGTTAAGCAATCAGCCCCAGCATTTT. Full variable domain (rest looked up from reference TRBV2 and TRBJ1-5): EPEVTQTPSHQVTQMGQEVILRCVPISNHLYFYWYRQILGQKVEFLVSFYNNEISEKSEIFDDQFSVERPDGSNFTLKIRSTKLEDSAMYFCASSGTGLSNQPQHFGDGTRLSIL.

The gene calls are TRBV29-1 and TRBJ2-2; D unresolved. Per the germline V gene, CDR1 is SQVTM and CDR2 is ANQGSEA. The length of the CDR3 is 12 residues. V lost 4 bases to trimming and J lost 7 bases, with 10 bases between them. In nucleotides, the CDR3 is TGCAGCGTTGGATCAGTTGTCGGGGAGCTGTTTTTT. It is translated as CSVGSVVGELFF.